The 25 T cell receptor beta chains below all came from one sample that was sequenced in a study of blood T cell repertoires in COVID-19. Some clones are missing from TCRdb's copy, which holds only in-frame ones; the method was immunoSEQ multiplex PCR. The sample includes 200,000 to 300,000 clones, around 87% of them seen just once. Sample: peripheral blood. The receptors originated from a woman aged 50 to 60 with acute or convalescent COVID-19.

This clone is a singleton in its sample. This sequence joins TRBV28 and TRBJ1-6; weak D call: TRBD1 (6 bases). The length of the CDR3 is 16 residues. Germline CDR1 MDHEN, CDR2 SYDVKM. V lost 7 bases, J lost 7 bases, and 20 bases lay in between. Written as DNA, the CDR3 is TGTGCCAGCACCTTCGGTGGACAGAGAGCAAATTCACCCCTCCACTTT. The encoded protein is CASTFGGQRANSPLHF.

The table lists this clone with a count of one. The chain employs TRBV2 and TRBJ1-2; tentative D call: TRBD1 (6 bases). Trimming shortened V by 6 bases and J by 8 bases, and 16 bases separated the two germline ends. The V gene's germline CDR1 is SNHLY and CDR2 FYNNEI. The CDR3 has 13 amino acids. The CDR3 region is CASSTDSAVGYTF. Written as DNA, the CDR3 is TGTGCCAGCAGCACGGACAGTGCGGTCGGCTACACCTTC.

V and J are TRBV5-1 and TRBJ1-1, with D perhaps matching TRBD1 (5 bases). Trimming took off 0 bases at V and 4 bases at J, with 19 bases between the two ends. Germline V gene data show CDR1 as SGHRS and CDR2 as YFSETQ. CDR3 length: 17 residues. As DNA, the CDR3 is TGCGCCAGCAGCTTGGCCGAATGGCTCCCCCAGGGCACTGAAGCTTTCTTT. Residues: CASSLAEWLPQGTEAFF.

The chain employs TRBV5-1 and TRBJ2-5; 8 bases fit TRBD2. Trimming cost V 4 bases and J 4 bases; bases outside gene matches: 6. The germline V gene has CDR1 SGHRS and CDR2 YFSETQ. There are 14 residues in the CDR3. CDR3: CASSPGGPGETQYF. CDR3 DNA sequence: TGCGCCAGCAGCCCGGGAGGGCCAGGAGAGACCCAGTACTTC.

V gene TRBV30 combines with J gene TRBJ2-1; D possibly corresponds to TRBD2 (5 bases). This CDR3 region has 16 residues. The germline V gene has CDR1 GTSNPN and CDR2 SVGIG (reference sequence). V dropped 0 bases and J dropped 0 bases, with 12 bases sitting between them. This CDR3 reads CAWSVLRGSSYNEQFF. In DNA form, the CDR3 reads TGTGCCTGGAGTGTACTCAGAGGGAGCTCCTACAATGAGCAGTTCTTC.

To note about this clone: The identical CDR3 is also encoded by other nucleotide sequences in the sample. The J gene is TRBJ2-5, the V gene TRBV5-1, with D possibly TRBD2 on 5 matching bases. The germline V and J ends were trimmed by 0 bases and 5 bases, with 11 bases remaining between them. The CDR3 contains 14 residues. Germline V lookup: CDR1 SGHRS, CDR2 YFSETQ. The DNA of the CDR3 is TGCGCCAGCAGCTTGGCCACTAGGTTGGAGACCCAGTACTTC. Protein: CASSLATRLETQYF.

V usage is TRBV4-2 and J usage is TRBJ2-7, with TRBD1 matching over 9 bases. This CDR3 contains 15 residues. The ends lost 1 base at V and 3 bases at J; junction bases unmatched: 4. Germline lookup yields CDR1 LGHNA and CDR2 YNFKEQ. As DNA, the CDR3 is TGTGCCAGCAGCCAAGTCGGGACAGGGAACTACGAGCAGTACTTC. Translating it yields CASSQVGTGNYEQYF.

The V and J genes are TRBV3-1 (or the pseudogene TRBV3-2) and TRBJ2-2; D is possibly TRBD2 (6 bases). The CDR3 length is 15 residues. Germline V gene lookup returns CDR1 LGHDT and CDR2 YNNKEL (reference sequence). Trimming cost V 2 bases and J 6 bases, with 13 bases left between them. The CDR3 loop is CASSQWREVSGELFF. The CDR3 DNA reads as TGTGCCAGCAGCCAATGGAGGGAGGTTTCCGGGGAGCTGTTTTTT.

The V call is TRBV5-1, the J call TRBJ2-1; 7 nucleotides align to TRBD2. The junction had 7 bases not matched to a gene; V was cut back by 4 bases and J by 6 bases. This CDR3 is 14 amino acids long. Germline V CDR1 and CDR2: SGHRS, YFSETQ. CDR3 loop: CASSLGASGNEQFF. DNA of the CDR3: TGCGCCAGCAGCCTAGGAGCTAGCGGCAATGAGCAGTTCTTC.

V gene TRBV7-6 combines with J gene TRBJ1-3; D not certain. The CDR3 is 16 amino acids. V was pared by 2 bases and J by 0 bases, with 11 bases between. Per the germline V gene, CDR1 is SGHVS and CDR2 is FNYEAQ. CDR3 DNA: TGTGCCAGCAGCTTATCGGCGTCGGGCTCTGGAAACACCATATATTTT. It codes for CASSLSASGSGNTIYF.

This chain links TRBV5-4 with TRBJ2-3, with D uncertain. Trimming removed 1 base from V and 5 bases from J, with 5 bases in between. Germline CDR1 SGHNT, CDR2 YYREEE (reference sequence). The CDR3 runs to 12 residues. The CDR3 sequence is CASSLFIDTQYF. In nucleotides, the CDR3 is TGTGCCAGCAGCTTGTTTATAGATACGCAGTATTTT.

The chain employs TRBV10-1 and TRBJ2-1, with D unclear. The germline V gene has CDR1 WNHNN and CDR2 SYGVQD (reference sequence). The length of the CDR3 is 14 residues. The V gene lost 0 bases and the J gene lost 1 base, with 4 bases spanning the gap. The CDR3 nucleotides are TGCGCCAGCAGTGAGTCAGCGTCCTACAATGAGCAGTTCTTC. It encodes CASSESASYNEQFF.

V and J are TRBV4-1 and TRBJ2-1; TRBD1 agrees at 11 bases. Germline V gene sequence: CDR1 MGHRA, CDR2 YSYEKL. J gave up 0 bases and V 0 bases, and 10 bases lay outside the gene matches. CDR3 size: 20 residues. The CDR3 is CASSQEFRTGGRSSYNEQFF. The CDR3 coding sequence is TGCGCCAGCAGCCAAGAATTTCGGACAGGGGGCCGCAGCTCCTACAATGAGCAGTTCTTC.

The chain combines TRBV7-2 with TRBJ1-5; possible D gene TRBD1, 5 bases. The CDR3 extends over 12 amino acids. The V and J ends lost 5 bases and 9 bases respectively, with 11 bases between them. Germline V lookup: CDR1 SGHTA, CDR2 FQGNSA. The CDR3 spells CASSPGLPPQHF. The DNA of the CDR3 is TGTGCCAGCAGCCCAGGGTTACCGCCCCAGCATTTT.

The chain couples TRBV7-2 to TRBJ1-4; D call uncertain. The CDR3 runs 15 residues. CDR1 SGHTA and CDR2 FQGNSA come from the germline V gene. Trimming cost V 1 base and J 4 bases, with 10 bases left between them. In DNA form, the CDR3 reads TGTGCCAGCAGCTTAGAATGGCAGTTTAATGAAAAACTGTTTTTT. Residues: CASSLEWQFNEKLFF.

CDR3 amino acids: CASRKGSGRETQYF. The CDR3 DNA sequence: TGTGCCAGTCGTAAAGGCAGCGGGAGGGAGACCCAGTACTTC. The chain uses TRBV27 and TRBJ2-5; TRBD2 matches 9 bases. Germline values: CDR1 MNHEY, CDR2 SMNVEV (reference sequence). This CDR3 contains 14 residues. V lost 9 bases, J lost 5 bases, and 10 bases stayed unmatched.

The rearrangement links TRBV27 to TRBJ2-1; 11 bases agree with TRBD2. The germline gives CDR1 MNHEY, CDR2 SMNVEV (reference sequence). The CDR3 loop spans 15 amino acids. J gave up 12 bases and V 6 bases, and 13 bases lay outside the gene matches. CDR3 residues: CASRRLAGPPGGQFF. Here the CDR3 DNA reads TGTGCCAGCAGACGACTAGCGGGACCTCCGGGGGGGCAGTTCTTC.

The chain has TRBV7-2 and TRBJ2-3, with D unresolved. The germline gives CDR1 SGHTA, CDR2 FQGNSA. With 1 base removed from V and 7 bases from J, the gap between germline ends came to 15 bases. This CDR3 has 15 amino acids. The CDR3: CASSLEGRPGYTQYF. CDR3 in DNA: TGTGCCAGCAGCTTAGAAGGCAGGCCCGGTTATACGCAGTATTTT.

V is TRBV10-3 and J is TRBJ1-6, with TRBD1 as a possible D gene (6 bases). V lost 10 bases to trimming and J lost 5 bases, with 18 bases between them. The CDR3 sequence is 15 residues long. Looked up from germline, CDR1 is ENHRY and CDR2 is SYGVKD. The CDR3 DNA is TGTGCCAGCAAAGAGCAGGGGCTCGATAATTCACCCCTCCACTTT. Its translation: CASKEQGLDNSPLHF.

The chain links TRBV2 to TRBJ1-5; 8 bases fit TRBD1. The CDR3 has 14 amino acids. Germline lookup yields CDR1 SNHLY and CDR2 FYNNEI. V shed 9 bases, J shed 4 bases, and the junction held 8 bases outside the gene matches. The CDR3 is CARGTGSGNQPQHF. CDR3 nucleotides: TGTGCCAGGGGGACAGGTTCGGGGAATCAGCCCCAGCATTTT.

This chain joins TRBV27 and TRBJ2-7; D possibly corresponds to TRBD2 (5 bases). The germline V gene has CDR1 MNHEY and CDR2 SMNVEV (reference sequence). The CDR3 has 13 amino acids. Trimming stripped 5 bases from V and 1 base from J, with 9 bases between. CDR3 in amino acids: CASSITSSYEQYF. The DNA of the CDR3 is TGTGCCAGCAGTATTACTAGTTCCTACGAGCAGTACTTC.

The rearrangement links TRBV27 to TRBJ2-7; TRBD2 might be the D (6 bases). Germline V lookup: CDR1 MNHEY, CDR2 SMNVEV (reference sequence). Trimming pared 6 bases from V and 1 base from J, leaving 13 bases between. The CDR3 consists of 14 residues. CDR3 amino acids: CASSVGGPSYEQYF. The CDR3 nucleotides read TGTGCCAGCAGCGTAGGAGGGCCATCCTACGAGCAGTACTTC.

CDR3 residues: CASSSFSLAGVGDTQYF. CDR3 nucleotides: TGTGCCAGCAGCTCGTTTAGCCTAGCGGGAGTGGGAGATACGCAGTATTTT. The rearrangement uses TRBV7-9 and TRBJ2-3, with 10 nucleotides matching TRBD2. The V and J ends lost 4 bases and 5 bases, in that order; junction bases with no gene match: 12. Germline loops: CDR1 SEHNR, CDR2 FQNEAQ (reference sequence). This CDR3 has 17 residues.

This clone has more than one count but fewer than ten. The chain has TRBV6-6 and TRBJ2-2; D possibly corresponds to TRBD2 (5 bases). Germline lookup yields CDR1 MNHNY and CDR2 SVGAGI (reference sequence). This CDR3 spans 16 amino acids. V was pared by 6 bases and J by 0 bases, with 14 bases between. CDR3 protein: CASSLYRTSNTGELFF. In DNA form, the CDR3 reads TGTGCCAGCAGCCTCTACCGGACTTCGAACACCGGGGAGCTGTTTTTT.

V usage is TRBV7-2 and J usage is TRBJ2-7; 9 bases agree with TRBD1. Trimming removed 5 bases from V and 3 bases from J; junction bases left unmatched: 5. The CDR3 consists of 14 residues. The germline V gene has CDR1 SGHTA and CDR2 FQGNSA. This CDR3 reads CASSLDRGDYEQYF. CDR3 DNA sequence: TGTGCCAGCAGCCTAGACAGGGGGGACTACGAGCAGTACTTC.